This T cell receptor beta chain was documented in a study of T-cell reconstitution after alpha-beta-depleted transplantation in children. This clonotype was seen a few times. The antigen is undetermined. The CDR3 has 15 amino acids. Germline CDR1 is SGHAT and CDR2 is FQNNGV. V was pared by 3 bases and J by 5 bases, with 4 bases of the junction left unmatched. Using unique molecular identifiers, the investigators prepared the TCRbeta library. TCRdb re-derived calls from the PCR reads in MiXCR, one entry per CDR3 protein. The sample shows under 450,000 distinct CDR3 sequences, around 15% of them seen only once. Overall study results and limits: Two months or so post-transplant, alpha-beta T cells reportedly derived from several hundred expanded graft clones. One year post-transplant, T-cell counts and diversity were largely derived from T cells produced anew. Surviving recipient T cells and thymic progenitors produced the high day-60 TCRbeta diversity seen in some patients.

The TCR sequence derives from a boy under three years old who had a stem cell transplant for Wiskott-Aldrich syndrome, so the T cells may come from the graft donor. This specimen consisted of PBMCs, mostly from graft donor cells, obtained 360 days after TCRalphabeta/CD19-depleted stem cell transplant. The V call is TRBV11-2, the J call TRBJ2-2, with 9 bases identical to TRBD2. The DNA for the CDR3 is TGTGCCAGCAGCTTGATAACTAGCGGGACCGGGGAGCTGTTTTTT. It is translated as CASSLITSGTGELFF. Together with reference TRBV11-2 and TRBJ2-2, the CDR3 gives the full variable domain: EAGVAQSPRYKIIEKRQSVAFWCNPISGHATLYWYQQILGQGPKLLIQFQNNGVVDDSQLPKDRFSAERLKGVDSTLKIQPAKLEDSAVYLCASSLITSGTGELFFGEGSRLTVL.